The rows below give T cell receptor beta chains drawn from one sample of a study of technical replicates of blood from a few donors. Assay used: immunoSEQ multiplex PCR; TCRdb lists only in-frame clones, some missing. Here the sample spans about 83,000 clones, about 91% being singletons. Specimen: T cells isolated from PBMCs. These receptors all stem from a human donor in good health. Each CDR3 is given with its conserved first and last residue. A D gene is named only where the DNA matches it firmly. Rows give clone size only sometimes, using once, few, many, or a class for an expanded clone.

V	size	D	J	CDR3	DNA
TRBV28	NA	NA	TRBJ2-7	CASSSGWSSYEQYF	TGTGCCAGCAGTTCCGGGTGGAGCTCCTACGAGCAGTACTTC
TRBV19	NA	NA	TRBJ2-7	CASSLTHVAEQYF	TGTGCCAGTAGTCTAACCCATGTAGCCGAGCAGTACTTC
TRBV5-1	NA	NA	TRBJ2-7	CASSLFPGGGNYEQYF	TGCGCCAGCAGCTTGTTCCCAGGTGGAGGGAACTACGAGCAGTACTTC
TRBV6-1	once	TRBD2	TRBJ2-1	CASSELYGTSVYNEQFF	TGTGCCAGCAGTGAACTGTACGGGACTAGCGTCTACAATGAGCAGTTCTTC
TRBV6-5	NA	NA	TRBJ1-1	CASSQDSVGAFF	TGTGCCAGCAGCCAGGACAGCGTCGGAGCTTTCTTT
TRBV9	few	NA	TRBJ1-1	CASSAGQRYTEAFF	TGTGCCAGCAGCGCCGGACAGAGATACACTGAAGCTTTCTTT
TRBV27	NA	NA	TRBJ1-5	CASSSHAGVGQPQHF	TGTGCCAGCAGTTCGCATGCAGGGGTGGGTCAGCCCCAGCATTTT
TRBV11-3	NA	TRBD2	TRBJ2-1	CASSLAGGGLVSYNEQFF	TGTGCCAGCAGCTTAGCTGGGGGAGGGCTAGTCTCCTACAATGAGCAGTTCTTC
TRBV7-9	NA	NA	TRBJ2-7	CASSLGLVYEQYF	TGTGCCAGCAGCTTAGGGCTCGTGTACGAGCAGTACTTC
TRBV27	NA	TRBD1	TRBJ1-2	CASSFTGANYGYTF	TGTGCCAGCAGTTTTACAGGGGCGAACTATGGCTACACCTTC
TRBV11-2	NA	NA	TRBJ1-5	CASSSGPWGRGQPQHF	TGTGCCAGCAGCTCCGGACCTTGGGGGCGCGGTCAGCCCCAGCATTTT
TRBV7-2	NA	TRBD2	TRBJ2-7	CASSPRLAGNHEQYF	TGTGCCAGCAGCCCCAGACTAGCGGGTAATCACGAGCAGTACTTC
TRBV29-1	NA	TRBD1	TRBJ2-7	CSVTGTGDSYEQYF	TGCAGCGTTACCGGGACAGGGGACAGCTACGAGCAGTACTTC
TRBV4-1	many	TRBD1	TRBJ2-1	CASSRSRDSKNEQFF	TGCGCCAGCAGCCGATCCCGGGACAGTAAGAATGAGCAGTTCTTC
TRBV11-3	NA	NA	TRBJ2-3	CASSPSVGAVTDTQYF	TGTGCCAGCAGCCCCTCGGTGGGGGCGGTTACAGATACGCAGTATTTT
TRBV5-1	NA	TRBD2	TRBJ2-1	CASSLTAVWSGRLNEQFF	TGCGCCAGCAGCCTTACCGCCGTTTGGAGCGGGAGGCTCAATGAGCAGTTCTTC
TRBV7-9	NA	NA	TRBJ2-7	CASSEKTPYEQYF	TGTGCCAGCAGCGAGAAAACCCCTTACGAGCAGTACTTC
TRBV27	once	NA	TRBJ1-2	CASSLTENYGYTF	TGTGCCAGCAGCCTCACAGAGAACTATGGCTACACCTTC
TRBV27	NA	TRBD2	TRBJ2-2	CASSTGGEGLGTGELFF	TGTGCCAGCAGTACTGGGGGGGAGGGCCTTGGCACCGGGGAGCTGTTTTTT
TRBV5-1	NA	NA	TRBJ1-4	CASSLDLLGVGSEKLFF	TGCGCCAGCAGCTTGGATCTCTTAGGGGTCGGGAGTGAAAAACTGTTTTTT
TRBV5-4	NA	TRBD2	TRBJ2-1	CASSDGLGNEQFF	TGTGCCAGCAGCGACGGACTAGGCAATGAGCAGTTCTTC
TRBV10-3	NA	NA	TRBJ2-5	CAIGGETQYF	TGTGCCATCGGGGGCGAGACCCAGTACTTC
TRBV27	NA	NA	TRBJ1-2	CASSSGTPKGHGYTF	TGTGCCAGCAGTTCCGGGACACCGAAAGGACATGGCTACACCTTC
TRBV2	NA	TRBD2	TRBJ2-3	CASSRLAGGSTDTQYF	TGTGCCAGCAGTAGACTAGCGGGAGGAAGCACAGATACGCAGTATTTT
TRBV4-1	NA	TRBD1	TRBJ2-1	CASSQLMWGQGVFQRRNEQFF	TGCGCCAGCAGCCAACTCATGTGGGGACAGGGGGTCTTTCAGCGGCGCAATGAGCAGTTCTTC
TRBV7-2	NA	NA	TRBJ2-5	CASSPVPLRQETQYF	TGTGCCAGCAGCCCGGTCCCGCTACGACAAGAGACCCAGTACTTC
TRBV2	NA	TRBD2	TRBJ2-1	CASTPGRVEQFF	TGTGCCAGCACCCCAGGGAGGGTTGAGCAGTTCTTC
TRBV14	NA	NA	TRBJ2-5	CASSQTRETQYF	TGTGCCAGCAGCCAAACGCGAGAGACCCAGTACTTC
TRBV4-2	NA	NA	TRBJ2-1	CASSHSQAPTTAYNEQFF	TGTGCCAGCAGCCATTCCCAGGCTCCCACCACCGCTTACAATGAGCAGTTCTTC
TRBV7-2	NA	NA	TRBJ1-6	CASSLASGRPHNSPLHF	TGTGCCAGCAGCTTAGCTTCAGGGAGGCCGCATAATTCACCCCTCCACTTT
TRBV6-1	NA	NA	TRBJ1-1	CASRAGNTEAFF	TGTGCCAGCAGGGCGGGGAACACTGAAGCTTTCTTT
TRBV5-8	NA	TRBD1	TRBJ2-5	CASSFTGTGHETQYF	TGTGCCAGCAGCTTCACCGGGACAGGGCACGAGACCCAGTACTTC
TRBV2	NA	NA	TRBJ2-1	CASWEVSYNEQFF	TGTGCCAGCTGGGAGGTCTCCTACAATGAGCAGTTCTTC
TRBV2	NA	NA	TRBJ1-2	CASAEYAANYGYTF	TGTGCCAGCGCCGAGTACGCCGCTAACTATGGCTACACCTTC
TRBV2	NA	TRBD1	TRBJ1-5	CASSLRGNQPQHF	TGTGCCAGCAGCCTCAGGGGGAATCAGCCCCAGCATTTT
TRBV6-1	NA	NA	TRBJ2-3	CASSEGRDLNTDTQYF	TGTGCCAGCAGTGAGGGTAGGGACTTAAACACAGATACGCAGTATTTT
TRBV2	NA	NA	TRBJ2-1	CASSGMGAELHNEQFF	TGTGCCAGCAGTGGGATGGGGGCCGAGCTCCACAATGAGCAGTTCTTC
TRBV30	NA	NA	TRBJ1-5	CAWSLRSAQHF	TGTGCCTGGAGCCTCCGGAGCGCCCAGCATTTT
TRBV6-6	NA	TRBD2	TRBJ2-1	CASSPFSGRGANEQFF	TGTGCCAGCAGTCCATTTAGCGGGAGGGGGGCCAATGAGCAGTTCTTC
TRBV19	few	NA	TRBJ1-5	CASTLTVTLTNQPQHF	TGTGCCAGTACCTTGACAGTTACCCTGACCAATCAGCCCCAGCATTTT
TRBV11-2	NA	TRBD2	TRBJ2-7	CASSPRTSGIYEQYF	TGTGCCAGCAGCCCCCGGACTAGCGGGATTTACGAGCAGTACTTC
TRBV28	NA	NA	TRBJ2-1	CASTNFRRTFHEQFF	TGTGCCAGCACAAATTTTCGAAGGACTTTCCATGAGCAGTTCTTC
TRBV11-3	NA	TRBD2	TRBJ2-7	CASHTGGNPYEQYF	TGTGCCAGCCACACGGGAGGGAATCCATACGAGCAGTACTTC
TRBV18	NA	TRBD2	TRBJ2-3	CASSPPGTRRGGTQYF	TGTGCCAGCTCACCACCGGGGACTAGAAGGGGCGGGACGCAGTATTTT
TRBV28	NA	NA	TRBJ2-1	CASRSRGTDEQFF	TGTGCCAGCAGGTCCCGGGGTACGGATGAGCAGTTCTTC
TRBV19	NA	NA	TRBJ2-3	CASSTIIADTQYF	TGTGCCAGTAGTACAATTATAGCGGATACGCAGTATTTT
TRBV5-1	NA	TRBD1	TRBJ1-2	CASSSGTDTNYGYTF	TGCGCCAGCAGCTCTGGGACAGACACTAACTATGGCTACACCTTC
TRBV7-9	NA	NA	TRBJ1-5	CASSLDRANLAQPQHF	TGTGCCAGCAGCTTAGACAGGGCAAACCTTGCCCAGCCCCAGCATTTT
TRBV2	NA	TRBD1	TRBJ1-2	CASRGGQGDYGYTF	TGTGCCAGCAGGGGGGGACAGGGTGATTATGGCTACACCTTC
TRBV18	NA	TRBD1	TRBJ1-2	CASSPLSIDRGDYGYTF	TGTGCCAGCTCACCACTTTCGATCGACAGGGGGGACTATGGCTACACCTTC
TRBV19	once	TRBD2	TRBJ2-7	CATTGGLAHEQYF	TGTGCCACCACGGGGGGACTAGCTCACGAGCAGTACTTC
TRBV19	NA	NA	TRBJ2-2	CASSMIRDSNTGELFF	TGTGCCAGTAGTATGATCCGGGATTCGAACACCGGGGAGCTGTTTTTT
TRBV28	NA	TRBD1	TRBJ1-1	CASSSPLTGTANTEAFF	TGTGCCAGCAGTTCCCCGCTGACCGGGACAGCGAACACTGAAGCTTTCTTT
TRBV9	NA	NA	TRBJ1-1	CASSVDGQRNTEAFF	TGTGCCAGCAGCGTCGACGGACAGCGGAACACTGAAGCTTTCTTT